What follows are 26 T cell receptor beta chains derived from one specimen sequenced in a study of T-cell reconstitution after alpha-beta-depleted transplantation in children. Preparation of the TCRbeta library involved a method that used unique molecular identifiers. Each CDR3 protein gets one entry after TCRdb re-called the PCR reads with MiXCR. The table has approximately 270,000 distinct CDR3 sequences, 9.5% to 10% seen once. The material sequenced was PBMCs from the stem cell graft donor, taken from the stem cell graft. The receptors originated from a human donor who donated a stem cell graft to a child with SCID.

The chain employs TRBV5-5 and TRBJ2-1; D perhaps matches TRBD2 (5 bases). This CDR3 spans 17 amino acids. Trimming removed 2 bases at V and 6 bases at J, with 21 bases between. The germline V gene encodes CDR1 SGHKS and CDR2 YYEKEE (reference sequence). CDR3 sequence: CASSFVVWAAAGNEQFF. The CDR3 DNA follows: TGTGCCAGCAGCTTTGTGGTTTGGGCCGCGGCGGGCAATGAGCAGTTCTTC.

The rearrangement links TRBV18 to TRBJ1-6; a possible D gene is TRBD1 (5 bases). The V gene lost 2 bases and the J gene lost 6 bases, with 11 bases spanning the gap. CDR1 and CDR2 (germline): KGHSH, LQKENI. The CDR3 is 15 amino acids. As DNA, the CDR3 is TGTGCCAGCTCACCAAGCCAGGGAGGTAATTCACCCCTCCACTTT. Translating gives CASSPSQGGNSPLHF.

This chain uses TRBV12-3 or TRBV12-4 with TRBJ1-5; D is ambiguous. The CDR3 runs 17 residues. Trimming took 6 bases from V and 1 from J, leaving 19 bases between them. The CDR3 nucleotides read TGTGCCAGCAGCTTAACGATGGGTCCCCGGAGCAATCAGCCCCAGCATTTT. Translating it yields CASSLTMGPRSNQPQHF.

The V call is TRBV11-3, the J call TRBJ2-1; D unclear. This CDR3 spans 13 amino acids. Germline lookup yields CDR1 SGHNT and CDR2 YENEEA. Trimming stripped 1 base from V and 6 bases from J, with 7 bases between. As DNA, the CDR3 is TGTGCCAGCAGCTTAGTGGTATCCAATGAGCAGTTCTTC. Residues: CASSLVVSNEQFF. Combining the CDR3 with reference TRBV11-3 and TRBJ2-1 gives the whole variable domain EAGVVQSPRYKIIEKKQPVAFWCNPISGHNTLYWYLQNLGQGPELLIRYENEEAVDDSQLPKDRFSAERLKGVDSTLKIQPAELGDSAVYLCASSLVVSNEQFFGPGTRLTVL.

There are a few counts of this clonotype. In DNA, the CDR3 is TGTGCCAGCATCTCGGGCGGGGGGGCAGATACGCAGTATTTT. Translated: CASISGGGADTQYF. The V and J genes are TRBV12-3 or TRBV12-4 and TRBJ2-3; 9 nucleotides line up with TRBD2. CDR3 size: 14 residues. J lost 4 bases, V lost 7 bases, and 6 bases had no gene match.

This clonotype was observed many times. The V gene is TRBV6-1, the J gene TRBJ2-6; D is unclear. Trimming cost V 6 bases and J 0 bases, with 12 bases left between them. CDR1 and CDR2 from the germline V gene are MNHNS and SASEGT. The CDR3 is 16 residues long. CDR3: CASSPRDLSGANVLTF. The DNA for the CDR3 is TGTGCCAGCAGCCCTAGAGACCTCTCTGGGGCCAACGTCCTGACTTTC.

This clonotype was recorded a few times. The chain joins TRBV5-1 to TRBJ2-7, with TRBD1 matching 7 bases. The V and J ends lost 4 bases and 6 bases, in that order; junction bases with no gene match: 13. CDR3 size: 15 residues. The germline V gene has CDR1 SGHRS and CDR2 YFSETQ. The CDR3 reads CASSLRVMTGPEQYF. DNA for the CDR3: TGCGCCAGCAGCCTGCGGGTTATGACAGGGCCCGAGCAGTACTTC.

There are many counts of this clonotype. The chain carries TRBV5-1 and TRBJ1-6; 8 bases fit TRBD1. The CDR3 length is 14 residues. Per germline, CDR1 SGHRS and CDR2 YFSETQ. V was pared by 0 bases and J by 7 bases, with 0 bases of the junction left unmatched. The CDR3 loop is CASSLGTGNSPLHF. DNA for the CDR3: TGCGCCAGCAGCTTGGGGACAGGGAATTCACCCCTCCACTTT.

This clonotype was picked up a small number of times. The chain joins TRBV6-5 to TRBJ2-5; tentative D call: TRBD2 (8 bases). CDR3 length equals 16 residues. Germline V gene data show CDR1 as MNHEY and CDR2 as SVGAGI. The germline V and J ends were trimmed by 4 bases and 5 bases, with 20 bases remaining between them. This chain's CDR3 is CASSSPPGRGQETQYF. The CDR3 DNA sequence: TGTGCCAGCAGTTCACCGCCCGGGAGGGGGCAGGAGACCCAGTACTTC.

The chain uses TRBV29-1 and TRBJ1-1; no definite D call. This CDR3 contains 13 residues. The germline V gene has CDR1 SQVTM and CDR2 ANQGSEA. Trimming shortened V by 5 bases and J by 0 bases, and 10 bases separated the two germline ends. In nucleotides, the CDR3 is TGCAGCGTTACGGGCCTCATGAACACTGAAGCTTTCTTT. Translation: CSVTGLMNTEAFF.

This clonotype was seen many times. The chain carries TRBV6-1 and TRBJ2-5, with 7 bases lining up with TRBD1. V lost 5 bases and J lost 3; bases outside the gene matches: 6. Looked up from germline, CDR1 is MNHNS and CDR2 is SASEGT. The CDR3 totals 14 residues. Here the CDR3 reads CASSTRTGEETQYF. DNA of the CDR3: TGTGCCAGCAGTACAAGGACAGGAGAAGAGACCCAGTACTTC.

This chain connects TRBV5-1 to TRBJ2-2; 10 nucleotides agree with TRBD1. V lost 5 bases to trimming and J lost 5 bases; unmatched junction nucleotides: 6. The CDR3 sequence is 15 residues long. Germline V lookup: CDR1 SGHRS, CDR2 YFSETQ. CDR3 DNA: TGCGCCAGCAGGGCCGGGACAGGGGATACCGGGGAGCTGTTTTTT. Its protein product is CASRAGTGDTGELFF. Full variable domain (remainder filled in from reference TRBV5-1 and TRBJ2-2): KAGVTQTPRYLIKTRGQQVTLSCSPISGHRSVSWYQQTPGQGLQFLFEYFSETQRNKGNFPGRFSGRQFSNSRSEMNVSTLELGDSALYLCASRAGTGDTGELFFGEGSRLTVL.

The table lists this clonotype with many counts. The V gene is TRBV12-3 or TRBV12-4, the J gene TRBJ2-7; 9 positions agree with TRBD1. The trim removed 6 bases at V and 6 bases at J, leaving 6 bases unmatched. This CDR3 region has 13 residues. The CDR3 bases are TGTGCCAGCAGCCGGACAGGGGAAGGCGAGCAGTACTTC. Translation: CASSRTGEGEQYF.

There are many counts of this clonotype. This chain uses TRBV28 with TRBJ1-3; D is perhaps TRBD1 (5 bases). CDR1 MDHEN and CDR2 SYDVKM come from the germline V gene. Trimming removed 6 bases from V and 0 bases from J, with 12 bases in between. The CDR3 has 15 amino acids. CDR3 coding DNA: TGTGCCAGCAGATCGGGACGGGGCTCTGGAAACACCATATATTTT. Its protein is CASRSGRGSGNTIYF.

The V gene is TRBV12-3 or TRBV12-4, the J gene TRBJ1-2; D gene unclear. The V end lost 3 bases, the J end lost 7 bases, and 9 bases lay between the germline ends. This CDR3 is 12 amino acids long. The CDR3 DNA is TGTGCCAGCAGTTTGACCCCTGCTGGCTACACCTTC. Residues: CASSLTPAGYTF.

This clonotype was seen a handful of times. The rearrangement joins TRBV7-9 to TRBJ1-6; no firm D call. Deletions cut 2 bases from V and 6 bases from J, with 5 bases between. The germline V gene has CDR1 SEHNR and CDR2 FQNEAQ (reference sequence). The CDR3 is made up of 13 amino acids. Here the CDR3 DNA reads TGTGCCAGCAGCTTAAACAGTAATTCACCCCTCCACTTT. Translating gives CASSLNSNSPLHF.

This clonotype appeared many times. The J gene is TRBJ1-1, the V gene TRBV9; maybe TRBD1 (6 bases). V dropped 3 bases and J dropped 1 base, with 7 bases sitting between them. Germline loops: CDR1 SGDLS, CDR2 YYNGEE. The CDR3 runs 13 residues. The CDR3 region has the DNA TGTGCCAGCAGCGAACAGGGGAACACTGAAGCTTTCTTT. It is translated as CASSEQGNTEAFF.

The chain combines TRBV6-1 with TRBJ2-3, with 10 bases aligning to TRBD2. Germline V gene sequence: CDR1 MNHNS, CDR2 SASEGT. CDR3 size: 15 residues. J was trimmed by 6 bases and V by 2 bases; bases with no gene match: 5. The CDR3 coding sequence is TGTGCCAGCAGTGAACTAGCGGGGGCCAGCGATACGCAGTATTTT. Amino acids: CASSELAGASDTQYF.

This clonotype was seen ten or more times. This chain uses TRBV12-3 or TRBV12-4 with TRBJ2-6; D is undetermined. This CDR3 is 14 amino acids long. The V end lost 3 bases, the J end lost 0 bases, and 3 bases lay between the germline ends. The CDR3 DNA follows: TGTGCCAGCAGTTTTTACTCTGGGGCCAACGTCCTGACTTTC. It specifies CASSFYSGANVLTF.

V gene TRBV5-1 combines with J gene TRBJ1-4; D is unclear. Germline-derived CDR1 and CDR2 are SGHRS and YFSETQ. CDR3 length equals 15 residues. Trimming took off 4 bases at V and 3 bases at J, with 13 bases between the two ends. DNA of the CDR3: TGCGCCAGCAGCCTGGACGGAAACCCTAATGAAAAACTGTTTTTT. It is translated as CASSLDGNPNEKLFF.

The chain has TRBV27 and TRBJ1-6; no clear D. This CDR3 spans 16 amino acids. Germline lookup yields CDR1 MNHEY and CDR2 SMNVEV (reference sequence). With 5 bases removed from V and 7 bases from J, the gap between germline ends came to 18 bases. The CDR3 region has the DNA TGTGCCAGCAGTCCTCGGGCCGACGCCCGGAATTCACCCCTCCACTTT. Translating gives CASSPRADARNSPLHF.

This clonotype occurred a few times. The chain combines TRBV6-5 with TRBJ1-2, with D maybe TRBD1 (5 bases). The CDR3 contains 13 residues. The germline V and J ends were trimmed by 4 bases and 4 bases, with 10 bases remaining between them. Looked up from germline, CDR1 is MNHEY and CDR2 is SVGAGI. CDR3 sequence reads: CASSSKGPYGYTF. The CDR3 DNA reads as TGTGCCAGCAGTTCCAAGGGGCCCTATGGCTACACCTTC.

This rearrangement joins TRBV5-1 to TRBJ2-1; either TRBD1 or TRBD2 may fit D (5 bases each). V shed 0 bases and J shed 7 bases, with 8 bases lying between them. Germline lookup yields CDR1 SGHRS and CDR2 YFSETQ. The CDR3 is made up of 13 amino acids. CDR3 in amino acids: CASSLGDLNEQFF. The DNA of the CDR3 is TGCGCCAGCAGCTTGGGGGACCTAAATGAGCAGTTCTTC.

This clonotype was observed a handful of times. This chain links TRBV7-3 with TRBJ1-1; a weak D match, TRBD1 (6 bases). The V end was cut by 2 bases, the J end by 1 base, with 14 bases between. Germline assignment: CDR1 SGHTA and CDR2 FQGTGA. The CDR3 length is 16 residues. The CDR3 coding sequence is TGTGCCAGCAGCTTAGGGTCCGGGGGGCAGAACACTGAAGCTTTCTTT. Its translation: CASSLGSGGQNTEAFF.

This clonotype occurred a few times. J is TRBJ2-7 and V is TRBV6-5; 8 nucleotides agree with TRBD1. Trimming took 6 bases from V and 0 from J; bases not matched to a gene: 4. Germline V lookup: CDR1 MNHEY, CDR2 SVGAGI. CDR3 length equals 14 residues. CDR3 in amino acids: CASSWDRSSYEQYF. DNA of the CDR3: TGTGCCAGCAGCTGGGACAGGAGCTCCTACGAGCAGTACTTC.

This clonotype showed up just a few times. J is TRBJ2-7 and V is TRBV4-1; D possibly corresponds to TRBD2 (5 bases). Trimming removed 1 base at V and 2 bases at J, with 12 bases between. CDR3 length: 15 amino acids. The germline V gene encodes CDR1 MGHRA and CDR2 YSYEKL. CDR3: CASSQAAGLAYEQYF. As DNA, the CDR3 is TGCGCCAGCAGCCAAGCCGCGGGCCTTGCCTACGAGCAGTACTTC.